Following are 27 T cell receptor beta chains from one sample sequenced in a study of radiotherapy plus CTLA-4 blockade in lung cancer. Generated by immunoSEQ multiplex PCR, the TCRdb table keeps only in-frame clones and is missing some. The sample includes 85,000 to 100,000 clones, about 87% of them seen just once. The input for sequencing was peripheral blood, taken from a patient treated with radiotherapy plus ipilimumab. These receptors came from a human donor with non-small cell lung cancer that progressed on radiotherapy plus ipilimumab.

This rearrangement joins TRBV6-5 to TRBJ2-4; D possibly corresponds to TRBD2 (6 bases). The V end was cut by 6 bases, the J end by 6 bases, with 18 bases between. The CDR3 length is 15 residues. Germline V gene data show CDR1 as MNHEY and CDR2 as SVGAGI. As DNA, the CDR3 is TGTGCCAGCAGAAGATTAGTGGGGGGTGGAAACATTCAGTACTTC. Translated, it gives CASRRLVGGGNIQYF.

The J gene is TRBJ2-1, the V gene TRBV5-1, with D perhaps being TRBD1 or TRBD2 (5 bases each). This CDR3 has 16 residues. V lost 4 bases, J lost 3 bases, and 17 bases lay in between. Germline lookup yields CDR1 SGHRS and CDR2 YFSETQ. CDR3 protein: CASSTGTDKIYNEQFF. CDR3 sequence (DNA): TGCGCCAGCAGCACCGGGACCGATAAAATCTACAATGAGCAGTTCTTC.

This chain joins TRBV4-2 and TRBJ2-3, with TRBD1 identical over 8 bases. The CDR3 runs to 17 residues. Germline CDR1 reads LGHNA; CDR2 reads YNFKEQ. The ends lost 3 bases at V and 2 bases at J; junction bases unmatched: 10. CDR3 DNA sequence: TGTGCCAGCAGCCACTTCGACAGGGGATCTAACACAGATACGCAGTATTTT. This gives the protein CASSHFDRGSNTDTQYF.

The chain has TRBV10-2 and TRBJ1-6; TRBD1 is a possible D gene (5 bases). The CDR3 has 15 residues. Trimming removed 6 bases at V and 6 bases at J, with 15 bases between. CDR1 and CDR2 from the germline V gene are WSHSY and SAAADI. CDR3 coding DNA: TGCGCCAGCAGCCGGGGGGGGTTTCGTAATTCACCCCTCCACTTT. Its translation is CASSRGGFRNSPLHF.

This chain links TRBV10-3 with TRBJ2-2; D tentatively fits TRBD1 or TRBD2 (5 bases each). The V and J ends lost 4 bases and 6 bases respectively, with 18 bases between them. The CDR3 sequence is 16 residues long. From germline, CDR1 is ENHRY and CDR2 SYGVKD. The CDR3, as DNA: TGTGCCATCAGTGCAAACCGGGACCCTTCCGCCGGGGAGCTGTTTTTT. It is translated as CAISANRDPSAGELFF.

The CDR3 DNA reads TGTGCCAGCAGCTTGTACACGGCAGGGGGCTCCTACGAGCAGTACTTC. It is translated as CASSLYTAGGSYEQYF. The rearrangement joins TRBV5-6 to TRBJ2-7; TRBD1 aligns across 7 bases. This CDR3 comprises 16 residues. Per germline, CDR1 SGHDT and CDR2 YYEEEE. J was trimmed by 0 bases and V by 1 base; bases with no gene match: 7.

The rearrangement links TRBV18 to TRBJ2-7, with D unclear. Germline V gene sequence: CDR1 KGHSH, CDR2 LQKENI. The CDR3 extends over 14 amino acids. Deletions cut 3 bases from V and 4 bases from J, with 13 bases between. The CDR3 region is CASSPRKPDYEQYF. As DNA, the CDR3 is TGTGCCAGCTCACCTAGAAAACCAGATTACGAGCAGTACTTC.

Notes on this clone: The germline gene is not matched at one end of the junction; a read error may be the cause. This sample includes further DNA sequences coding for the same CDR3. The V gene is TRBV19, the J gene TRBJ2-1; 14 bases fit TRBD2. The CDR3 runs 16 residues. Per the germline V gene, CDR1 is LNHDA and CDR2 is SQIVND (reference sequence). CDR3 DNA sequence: TGTGCCAGTAGGGGACTAGCGGGGGACGCCTACAATGAACAGTTCTTC. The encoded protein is CASRGLAGDAYNEQFF. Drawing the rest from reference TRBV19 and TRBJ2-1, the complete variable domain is DGGITQSPKYLFRKEGQNVTLSCEQNLNHDAMYWYRQDPGQGLRLIYYSQIVNDFQKGDIAEGYSVSREKKESFPLTVTSAQKNPTAFYLCASRGLAGDAYNEQFFGPGTRLTVL.

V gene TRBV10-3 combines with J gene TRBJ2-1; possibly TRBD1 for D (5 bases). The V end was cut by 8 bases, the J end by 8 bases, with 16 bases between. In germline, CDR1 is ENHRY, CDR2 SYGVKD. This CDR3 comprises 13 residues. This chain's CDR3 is CAIGRRGSDEQFF. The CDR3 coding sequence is TGTGCCATCGGGCGTAGGGGATCGGATGAGCAGTTCTTC.

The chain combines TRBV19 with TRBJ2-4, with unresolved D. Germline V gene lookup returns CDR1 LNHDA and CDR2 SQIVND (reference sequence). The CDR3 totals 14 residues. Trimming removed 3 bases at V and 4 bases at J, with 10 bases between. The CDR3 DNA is TGTGCCAGTAGTATCCCGGGCCAAAAAAACATTCAGTACTTC. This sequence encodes CASSIPGQKNIQYF.

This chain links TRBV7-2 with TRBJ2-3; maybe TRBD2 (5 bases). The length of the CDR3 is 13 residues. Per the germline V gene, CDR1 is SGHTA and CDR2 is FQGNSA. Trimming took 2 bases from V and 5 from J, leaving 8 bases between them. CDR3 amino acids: CASSLREQDTQYF. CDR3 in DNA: TGTGCCAGCAGCTTAAGGGAGCAAGATACGCAGTATTTT.

CDR3 in DNA: TGTGCCAGTAGTGACTACAGGGGGCCTTACAATGAGCAGTTCTTC. Amino acids: CASSDYRGPYNEQFF. The chain is built from TRBV19 and TRBJ2-1, with 9 bases matching TRBD1. CDR3 length: 15 amino acids. Germline V lookup: CDR1 LNHDA, CDR2 SQIVND (reference sequence). V lost 5 bases to trimming and J lost 4 bases; unmatched junction nucleotides: 6.

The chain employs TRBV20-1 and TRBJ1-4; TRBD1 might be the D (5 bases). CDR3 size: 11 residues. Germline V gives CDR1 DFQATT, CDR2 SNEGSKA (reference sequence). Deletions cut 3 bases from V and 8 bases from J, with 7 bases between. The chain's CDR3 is CSARGTEKLFF. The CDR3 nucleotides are TGCAGTGCTAGGGGGACCGAAAAACTGTTTTTT.

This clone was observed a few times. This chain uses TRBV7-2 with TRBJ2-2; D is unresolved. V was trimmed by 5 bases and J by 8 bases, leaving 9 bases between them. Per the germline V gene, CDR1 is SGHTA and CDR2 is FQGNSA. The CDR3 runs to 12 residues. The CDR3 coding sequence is TGTGCCAGCAGCCCGTACTCGGGGGAGCTGTTTTTT. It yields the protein CASSPYSGELFF.

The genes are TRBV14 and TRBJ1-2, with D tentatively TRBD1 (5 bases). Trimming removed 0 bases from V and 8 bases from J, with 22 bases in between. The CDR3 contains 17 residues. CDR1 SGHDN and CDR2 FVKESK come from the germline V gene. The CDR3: CASSQDLVRGRVVGYTF. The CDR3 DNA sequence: TGTGCCAGCAGCCAAGATCTTGTTCGCGGCAGGGTGGTGGGCTACACCTTC.

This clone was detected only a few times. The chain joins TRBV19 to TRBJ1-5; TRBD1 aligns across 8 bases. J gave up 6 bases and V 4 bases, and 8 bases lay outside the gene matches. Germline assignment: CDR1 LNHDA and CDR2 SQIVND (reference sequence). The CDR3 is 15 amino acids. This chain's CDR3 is CASSRDRIGSQPQHF. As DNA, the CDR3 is TGTGCCAGTAGTAGGGACAGGATCGGAAGTCAGCCCCAGCATTTT. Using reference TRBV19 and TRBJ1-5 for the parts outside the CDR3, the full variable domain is DGGITQSPKYLFRKEGQNVTLSCEQNLNHDAMYWYRQDPGQGLRLIYYSQIVNDFQKGDIAEGYSVSREKKESFPLTVTSAQKNPTAFYLCASSRDRIGSQPQHFGDGTRLSIL.

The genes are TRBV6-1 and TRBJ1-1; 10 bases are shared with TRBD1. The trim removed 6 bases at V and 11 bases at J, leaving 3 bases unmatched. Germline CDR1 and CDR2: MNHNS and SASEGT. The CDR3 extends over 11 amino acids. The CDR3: CASSDRGLAFF. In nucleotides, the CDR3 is TGTGCCAGCAGCGACAGGGGGCTGGCTTTCTTT.

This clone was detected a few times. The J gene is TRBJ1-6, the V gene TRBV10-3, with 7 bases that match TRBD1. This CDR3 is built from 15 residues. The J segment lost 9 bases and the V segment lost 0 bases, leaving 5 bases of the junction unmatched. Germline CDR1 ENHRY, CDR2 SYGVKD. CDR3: CAISESRGRGSPLHF. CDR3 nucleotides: TGTGCCATCAGTGAGTCGAGGGGGCGAGGTTCACCCCTCCACTTT.

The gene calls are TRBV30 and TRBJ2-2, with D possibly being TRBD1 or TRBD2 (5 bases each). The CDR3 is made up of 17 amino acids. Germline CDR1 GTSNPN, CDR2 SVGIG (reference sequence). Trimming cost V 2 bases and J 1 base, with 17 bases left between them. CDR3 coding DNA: TGTGCCTGGAGTCGTGGGACGGACGTTCTGAACACCGGGGAGCTGTTTTTT. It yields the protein CAWSRGTDVLNTGELFF.

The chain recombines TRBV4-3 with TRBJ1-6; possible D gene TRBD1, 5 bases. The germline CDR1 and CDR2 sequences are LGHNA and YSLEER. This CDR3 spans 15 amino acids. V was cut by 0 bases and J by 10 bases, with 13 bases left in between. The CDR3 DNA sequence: TGCGCCAGCAGCCAAGAGGCTCAGGGAAGATCACCCCTCCACTTT. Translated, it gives CASSQEAQGRSPLHF.

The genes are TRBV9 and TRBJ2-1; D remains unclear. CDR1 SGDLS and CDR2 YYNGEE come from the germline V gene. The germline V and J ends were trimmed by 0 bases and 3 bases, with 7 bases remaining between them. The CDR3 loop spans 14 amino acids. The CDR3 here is CASSVEVGYNEQFF. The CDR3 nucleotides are TGTGCCAGCAGCGTAGAGGTGGGCTACAATGAGCAGTTCTTC.

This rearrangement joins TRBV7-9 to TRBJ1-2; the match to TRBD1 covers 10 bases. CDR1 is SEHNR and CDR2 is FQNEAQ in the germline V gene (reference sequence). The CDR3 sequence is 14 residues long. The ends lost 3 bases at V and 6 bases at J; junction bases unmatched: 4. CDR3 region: CASSFPGQGNGYTF. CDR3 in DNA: TGTGCCAGCAGCTTCCCGGGACAGGGGAATGGCTACACCTTC.

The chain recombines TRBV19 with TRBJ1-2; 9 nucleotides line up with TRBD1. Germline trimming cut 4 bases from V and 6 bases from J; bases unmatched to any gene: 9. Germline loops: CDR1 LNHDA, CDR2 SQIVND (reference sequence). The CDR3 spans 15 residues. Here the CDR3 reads CASSTNLGTGNGYTF. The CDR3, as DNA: TGTGCCAGTAGTACGAACCTTGGGACAGGGAATGGCTACACCTTC.

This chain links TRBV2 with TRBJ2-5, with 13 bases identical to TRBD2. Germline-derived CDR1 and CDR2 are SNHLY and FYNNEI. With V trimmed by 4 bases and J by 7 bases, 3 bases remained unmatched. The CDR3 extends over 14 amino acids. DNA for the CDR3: TGTGCCAGCAGTGGAACTAGCGGGAGGGTGACCCAGTACTTC. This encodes CASSGTSGRVTQYF.

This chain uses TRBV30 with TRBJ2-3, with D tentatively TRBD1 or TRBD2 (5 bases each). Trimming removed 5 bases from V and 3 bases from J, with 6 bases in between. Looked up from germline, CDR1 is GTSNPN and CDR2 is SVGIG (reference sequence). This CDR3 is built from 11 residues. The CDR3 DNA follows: TGTGCCTGGGAGGGGACAGATACGCAGTATTTT. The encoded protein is CAWEGTDTQYF.

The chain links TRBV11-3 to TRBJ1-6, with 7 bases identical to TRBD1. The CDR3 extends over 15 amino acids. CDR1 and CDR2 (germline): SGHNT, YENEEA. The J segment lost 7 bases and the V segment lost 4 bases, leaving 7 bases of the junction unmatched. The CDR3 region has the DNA TGTGCCAGCAGCTCGGACGGGGACAGAAATTCACCCCTCCACTTT. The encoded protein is CASSSDGDRNSPLHF. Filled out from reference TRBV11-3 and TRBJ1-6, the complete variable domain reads EAGVVQSPRYKIIEKKQPVAFWCNPISGHNTLYWYLQNLGQGPELLIRYENEEAVDDSQLPKDRFSAERLKGVDSTLKIQPAELGDSAVYLCASSSDGDRNSPLHFGNGTRLTVT.

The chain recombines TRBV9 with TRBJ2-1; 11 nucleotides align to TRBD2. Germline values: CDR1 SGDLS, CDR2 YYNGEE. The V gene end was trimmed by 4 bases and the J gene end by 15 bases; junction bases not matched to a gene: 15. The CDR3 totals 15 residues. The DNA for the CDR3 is TGTGCCAGCAGCACCCAGCCCGCCGCTAGCGGGGGGACGTTCTTC. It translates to CASSTQPAASGGTFF.